The 29 T cell receptor beta chains listed next were all sequenced from one sample in a study of regulatory T cells in long-lasting Graves disease. HTBI primers from iRepertoire and Arm-PCR of CDR3 regions yielded the TCR beta libraries. One entry per CDR3 protein results from TCRdb running MiXCR on the multiplex PCR reads. Of about 470,000 distinct CDR3 sequences in the sample, less than 25% are singletons; the top ten hold 7.8%. Indicated time point: persistent/refractory GD, antithyroid drugs over 5 years with positive TRAb. The TCR library was prepared using RNA isolated from PBMCs. The material was peripheral blood mononuclear cells (PBMCs), obtained when the disease was refractory, from a patient treated with antithyroid drugs. These receptors all come from a female donor with Graves disease.

Only a few counts were recorded for this clonotype. This CDR3 reads CASSYLGPDGLEAFF. The CDR3 nucleotides are TGTGCCAGCAGTTACTTGGGCCCGGACGGACTTGAAGCTTTCTTT. This chain uses TRBV6-2 or TRBV6-3 with TRBJ1-1; D uncertain. The CDR3 runs to 15 residues. Germline V gene data show CDR1 as MNHEY and CDR2 as SVGEGT. V was cut by 1 base and J by 7 bases, with 16 bases left in between.

This clonotype was seen repeatedly, ten times or more. This chain links TRBV5-1 with TRBJ1-5; a possible D gene is TRBD1 (6 bases). Trimming removed 4 bases at V and 7 bases at J, with 12 bases between. Germline-derived CDR1 and CDR2 are SGHRS and YFSETQ. The CDR3 is made up of 13 amino acids. CDR3 in DNA: TGCGCCAGCAGCGCCGAGGGGGGACAGCCCCAGCATTTT. Its translation is CASSAEGGQPQHF. Full variable domain (rest looked up from reference TRBV5-1 and TRBJ1-5): KAGVTQTPRYLIKTRGQQVTLSCSPISGHRSVSWYQQTPGQGLQFLFEYFSETQRNKGNFPGRFSGRQFSNSRSEMNVSTLELGDSALYLCASSAEGGQPQHFGDGTRLSIL.

About this clonotype: With a far larger clone one base away, a read error is the likely cause. The chain recombines TRBV9 with TRBJ2-5, with a weak D call TRBD2 (5 bases). The germline gives CDR1 SGDLS, CDR2 YYNGEE. This CDR3 has 14 amino acids. CDR3 sequence reads: CASSYIGDPETQHF. The CDR3 DNA reads TGTGCCAGCAGTTACATCGGGGATCCGGAGACCCAGCACTTC.

This clonotype showed up just a few times. The chain links TRBV7-9 to TRBJ1-1; 9 nucleotides match TRBD1. CDR1 and CDR2 from the germline V gene are SEHNR and FQNEAQ (reference sequence). This CDR3 region has 15 residues. With V trimmed by 5 bases and J by 4 bases, 8 bases remained unmatched. CDR3 nucleotides: TGTGCCAGCAGCCGATGGACAGGGGAAGGCACTGAAGCTTTCTTT. Protein sequence: CASSRWTGEGTEAFF. Full variable domain (outside the CDR3, taken from reference TRBV7-9 and TRBJ1-1): DTGVSQNPRHKITKRGQNVTFRCDPISEHNRLYWYRQTLGQGPEFLTYFQNEAQLEKSRLLSDRFSAERPKGSFSTLEIQRTEQGDSAMYLCASSRWTGEGTEAFFGQGTRLTVV.

At least ten counts were recorded for this clonotype. V gene TRBV29-1 combines with J gene TRBJ2-5, with 7 nucleotides matching TRBD2. The V gene's germline CDR1 is SQVTM and CDR2 ANQGSEA. V dropped 4 bases and J dropped 4; count of bases not matched to a gene: 0. The CDR3 contains 11 residues. The DNA of the CDR3 is TGCAGCGTTGCGGGGGGAGAGACCCAGTACTTC. It translates to CSVAGGETQYF.

The V call is TRBV18, the J call TRBJ2-6, with TRBD1 matching over 7 bases. Germline values: CDR1 KGHSH, CDR2 LQKENI. CDR3 length: 18 amino acids. V lost 3 bases to trimming and J lost 0 bases; unmatched junction nucleotides: 8. CDR3: CASSPRTGALSGANVLTF. In DNA form, the CDR3 reads TGTGCCAGCTCACCGAGAACAGGGGCTCTCTCTGGGGCCAACGTCCTGACTTTC.

This clonotype has ten or more counts. The gene calls are TRBV29-1 and TRBJ2-7; D ambiguous. Germline CDR1 and CDR2: SQVTM and ANQGSEA. The V end lost 6 bases, the J end lost 2 bases, and 11 bases lay between the germline ends. CDR3 length: 12 residues. CDR3 sequence: CSVGIGTYEQYF. CDR3 DNA: TGCAGCGTAGGAATCGGAACCTACGAGCAGTACTTC.

V gene TRBV7-8 combines with J gene TRBJ2-7; no clear D. This CDR3 has 15 amino acids. CDR1 and CDR2 from the germline V gene are SGHVS and FQNEAQ. V was shortened by 6 bases and J by 5 bases, with 20 bases between the two germline ends. CDR3 sequence reads: CASRLHTRTHDEQYF. CDR3 in DNA: TGTGCCAGCAGACTTCACACAAGGACCCACGACGAGCAGTACTTC.

This clonotype turned up a few times. This chain links TRBV4-1 with TRBJ1-2, with D perhaps matching TRBD1 (6 bases). Looked up from germline, CDR1 is MGHRA and CDR2 is YSYEKL. V was clipped by 2 bases and J by 4 bases, with 8 bases between them. This CDR3 spans 13 amino acids. The CDR3 DNA is TGCGCCAGCAGCCAAACAGGGAGCTATGGCTACACCTTC. Translation gives CASSQTGSYGYTF.

About this clonotype itself: It may be a read error: a sequence one base away is much more abundant. The gene calls are TRBV7-3 and TRBJ2-7, with 7 nucleotides matching TRBD1. Germline V CDR1 and CDR2: SGHTA, FQGTGA. With V trimmed by 2 bases and J by 6 bases, 10 bases remained unmatched. The CDR3 runs to 15 residues. The CDR3 DNA reads as TGTGCCAGCAGCTTAGGAACCAGGGGGACGGGCGAGCAGTACTTC. It codes for CASSLGTRGTGEQYF.

This clonotype showed up many times. This chain connects TRBV6-1 to TRBJ1-1; unclear D gene. The V end lost 7 bases, the J end lost 6 bases, and 21 bases lay between the germline ends. Germline V gene lookup returns CDR1 MNHNS and CDR2 SASEGT. The CDR3 sequence is 15 residues long. Written as DNA, the CDR3 is TGTGCCAGCAAATCGAACCGTCTAGGAAGATCTGAAGCTTTCTTT. As protein: CASKSNRLGRSEAFF.

This clonotype was detected only a few times. The rearrangement links TRBV6-1 to TRBJ1-4; 8 bases map to TRBD1. The ends lost 6 bases at V and 5 bases at J; junction bases unmatched: 8. The CDR3 contains 15 residues. CDR1 and CDR2 from the germline V gene are MNHNS and SASEGT. The CDR3 reads CASRGAGTGNEKLFF. CDR3 coding DNA: TGTGCCAGCAGGGGAGCCGGGACAGGCAATGAAAAACTGTTTTTT.

This clonotype was detected ten times or more. For the CDR3, the DNA is TGTGCCAGCAGCTCGGGACTAGCGGGAGCGCACGGGGAGACCCAGTACTTC. Protein sequence: CASSSGLAGAHGETQYF. This chain links TRBV13 with TRBJ2-5; 14 nucleotides agree with TRBD2. J was trimmed by 5 bases and V by 4 bases; bases with no gene match: 9. CDR1 is PRHDT, CDR2 FYEKMQ, per germline (reference sequence). This CDR3 is 17 amino acids long.

There are a few counts of this clonotype. The chain is built from TRBV18 and TRBJ2-1, with 7 bases identical to TRBD2. Unmatched junction bases numbered 4, after V lost 0 bases and J lost 2 bases. Germline V gene sequence: CDR1 KGHSH, CDR2 LQKENI. CDR3 length: 16 residues. The CDR3 spells CASSPPERGAYNEQFF. As DNA, the CDR3 is TGTGCCAGCTCACCACCGGAGCGGGGAGCCTACAATGAGCAGTTCTTC. Full variable domain (rest looked up from reference TRBV18 and TRBJ2-1): NAGVMQNPRHLVRRRGQEARLRCSPMKGHSHVYWYRQLPEEGLKFMVYLQKENIIDESGMPKERFSAEFPKEGPSILRIQQVVRGDSAAYFCASSPPERGAYNEQFFGPGTRLTVL.

Note on this clonotype: A read error is likely, as this CDR3 ends without the conserved phenylalanine or tryptophan. V usage is TRBV29-1 and J usage is TRBJ2-5, with TRBD2 as a possible D gene (6 bases). This CDR3 is 16 amino acids long. CDR1 and CDR2 from the germline V gene are SQVTM and ANQGSEA. V shed 5 bases and J shed 2 bases, with 21 bases lying between them. In DNA, the CDR3 is TGCAGCGTTTCCATCACGGGCGGGATCATACAAGAGACCCAGTACCTC. Amino acid sequence: CSVSITGGIIQETQYL.

The CDR3: CASSLGLAGVMSEQYF. The CDR3 bases are TGCGCCAGCAGCTTGGGACTAGCGGGAGTTATGTCTGAGCAGTACTTC. The chain combines TRBV5-1 with TRBJ2-7; 12 positions match TRBD2. V lost 0 bases to trimming and J lost 7 bases; unmatched junction nucleotides: 8. Per the germline V gene, CDR1 is SGHRS and CDR2 is YFSETQ. The CDR3 consists of 16 residues. Filled out from reference TRBV5-1 and TRBJ2-7, the complete variable domain reads KAGVTQTPRYLIKTRGQQVTLSCSPISGHRSVSWYQQTPGQGLQFLFEYFSETQRNKGNFPGRFSGRQFSNSRSEMNVSTLELGDSALYLCASSLGLAGVMSEQYFGPGTRLTVT.

As DNA, the CDR3 is TGTGCCAGCAGTGAATTTCGAGCGGGCAGGAACTATGGCTACACCTTC. Residues: CASSEFRAGRNYGYTF. The chain combines TRBV6-1 with TRBJ1-2; D gene ambiguous. The CDR3 loop spans 16 amino acids. V lost 2 bases to trimming and J lost 2 bases, with 15 bases between them. Germline V CDR1 and CDR2: MNHNS, SASEGT.

This clonotype has more than one count but fewer than ten. The chain uses TRBV18 and TRBJ2-2; D ambiguous. The CDR3 is 14 amino acids. Trimming shortened V by 6 bases and J by 3 bases, and 11 bases separated the two germline ends. CDR1 is KGHSH and CDR2 is LQKENI in the germline V gene. CDR3 nucleotides: TGTGCCAGCTCCAGTTACCAGGACACCGGGGAGCTGTTTTTT. Translating gives CASSSYQDTGELFF.

This clonotype has ten or more counts. The chain joins TRBV6-1 to TRBJ1-4; tentative D call: TRBD1 (6 bases). V was shortened by 5 bases and J by 8 bases, with 12 bases between the two germline ends. The CDR3 totals 13 residues. Germline V gives CDR1 MNHNS, CDR2 SASEGT. The CDR3 nucleotides read TGTGCCAGCAGTAAACGGGGGCAGGAAAAACTGTTTTTT. Translated, it gives CASSKRGQEKLFF.

The chain carries TRBV30 and TRBJ2-3; the match to TRBD2 covers 13 bases. This CDR3 spans 23 amino acids. CDR1 GTSNPN and CDR2 SVGIG come from the germline V gene (reference sequence). V lost 0 bases and J lost 6; bases outside the gene matches: 27. CDR3 nucleotides: TGTGCCTGGAGTGTATCTTTACCGACTAGCGGGAGGCCCCGTCCCCCAAAGTCGGATACGCAGTATTTT. Translated: CAWSVSLPTSGRPRPPKSDTQYF.

This clonotype was counted at least ten times. V usage is TRBV19 and J usage is TRBJ1-4; TRBD1 matches 10 bases. Germline V CDR1 and CDR2: LNHDA, SQIVND (reference sequence). V shed 7 bases and J 6 bases; nucleotides not matched to a gene: 5. This CDR3 region has 14 residues. The CDR3 is CASKRDRGDEKLFF. CDR3 sequence (DNA): TGTGCCAGTAAAAGGGACAGGGGTGATGAAAAACTGTTTTTT.

The chain recombines TRBV5-1 with TRBJ1-2; 7 bases line up with TRBD1. J lost 2 bases, V lost 0 bases, and 1 base had no gene match. This CDR3 is 14 amino acids long. Per the germline V gene, CDR1 is SGHRS and CDR2 is YFSETQ. The CDR3 DNA reads as TGCGCCAGCAGCTTGGAGACAGGGAACTATGGCTACACCTTC. Its protein product is CASSLETGNYGYTF.

The J gene is TRBJ2-3, the V gene TRBV5-1; the D gene is possibly TRBD2 (5 bases). Germline V gives CDR1 SGHRS, CDR2 YFSETQ. Trimming pared 3 bases from V and 2 bases from J, leaving 10 bases between. The CDR3 is 14 residues long. CDR3 coding DNA: TGCGCCAGCAGCTACTTGAGGGTCACAGATACGCAGTATTTT. Translating gives CASSYLRVTDTQYF.

The chain links TRBV5-1 to TRBJ2-7; 10 nucleotides line up with TRBD1. Germline V lookup: CDR1 SGHRS, CDR2 YFSETQ. With V trimmed by 4 bases and J by 7 bases, 11 bases remained unmatched. The CDR3 is 15 residues long. The DNA for the CDR3 is TGCGCCAGCAGCCCCCGACAGGGGGCTTTTATGGAGCAGTACTTC. Translating it yields CASSPRQGAFMEQYF.

The chain joins TRBV6-1 to TRBJ2-7; D possibly corresponds to TRBD2 (5 bases). Trimming shortened V by 7 bases and J by 4 bases, and 26 bases separated the two germline ends. This CDR3 comprises 17 residues. Germline V gives CDR1 MNHNS, CDR2 SASEGT. DNA of the CDR3: TGTGCCAGCACGATCTCTCCTCGAGGGCAGTCGGGGTACGAGCAGTACTTC. Protein: CASTISPRGQSGYEQYF.

This clonotype was detected ten times or more. The chain couples TRBV6-5 to TRBJ2-2; no definite D call. Germline-derived CDR1 and CDR2 are MNHEY and SVGAGI. The CDR3 length is 14 residues. V lost 1 base and J 2 bases, leaving 5 bases between the germline ends. The chain's CDR3 is CASSYWANTGELFF. The DNA of the CDR3 is TGTGCCAGCAGTTACTGGGCCAACACCGGGGAGCTGTTTTTT.

This clonotype was detected only a few times. The V call is TRBV6-1, the J call TRBJ2-2; no definite D call. CDR1 and CDR2 from the germline V gene are MNHNS and SASEGT. V lost 10 bases to trimming and J lost 5 bases, with 17 bases between them. This CDR3 is 14 amino acids long. DNA of the CDR3: TGTGCCACCACCCGCGAGGCGGTTACCGGGGAGCTGTTTTTT. Protein: CATTREAVTGELFF.

This clonotype has at least ten counts. The chain links TRBV27 to TRBJ2-5; TRBD1 matches 8 bases. CDR1 is MNHEY and CDR2 is SMNVEV in the germline V gene (reference sequence). The CDR3 extends over 13 amino acids. V lost 7 bases, J lost 4 bases, and 5 bases stayed unmatched. The CDR3 loop reads CASTRGLGETQYF. The CDR3 coding sequence is TGTGCCAGCACCAGGGGGCTCGGAGAGACCCAGTACTTC.

This clonotype was recorded at least ten times. V usage is TRBV11-2 and J usage is TRBJ2-7, with 9 bases aligning to TRBD1. Per germline, CDR1 SGHAT and CDR2 FQNNGV. The J segment lost 4 bases and the V segment lost 1 base, leaving 11 bases of the junction unmatched. The CDR3 is 17 residues long. CDR3 residues: CASSLVTDRGSIYEQYF. The DNA for the CDR3 is TGTGCCAGCAGCTTAGTGACGGACAGGGGAAGTATTTACGAGCAGTACTTC.